This T cell receptor (beta chain) was profiled in a study of blood T cell repertoires in COVID-19. Using immunoSEQ multiplex PCR, the repertoire was profiled, and TCRdb retains in-frame clones only, with some absent. Seen here are roughly 290,000 clones, about 82% observed once, and the top ten hold around 4.2%. This TCR was recovered from a woman aged 45-65 years with active or convalescent COVID-19. The sample comprised peripheral blood.

CDR3 sequence reads: CAISESLTNTGELFF. The CDR3 DNA sequence: TGTGCCATCAGTGAGTCGCTCACAAACACCGGGGAGCTGTTTTTT. V is TRBV10-3 and J is TRBJ2-2; D gene uncertain. This CDR3 is 15 amino acids long. CDR1 ENHRY and CDR2 SYGVKD come from the germline V gene. V was shortened by 0 bases and J by 2 bases, with 7 bases between the two germline ends.